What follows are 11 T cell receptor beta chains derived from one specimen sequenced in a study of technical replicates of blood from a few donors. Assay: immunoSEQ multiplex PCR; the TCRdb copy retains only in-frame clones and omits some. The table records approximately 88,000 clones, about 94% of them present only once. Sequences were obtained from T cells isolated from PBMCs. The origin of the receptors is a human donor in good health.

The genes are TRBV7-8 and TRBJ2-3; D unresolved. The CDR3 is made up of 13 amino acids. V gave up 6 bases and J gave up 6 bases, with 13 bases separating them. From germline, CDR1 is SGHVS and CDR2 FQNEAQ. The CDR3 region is CASRVDSGDTQYF. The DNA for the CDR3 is TGTGCCAGCAGAGTTGACTCCGGGGATACGCAGTATTTT.

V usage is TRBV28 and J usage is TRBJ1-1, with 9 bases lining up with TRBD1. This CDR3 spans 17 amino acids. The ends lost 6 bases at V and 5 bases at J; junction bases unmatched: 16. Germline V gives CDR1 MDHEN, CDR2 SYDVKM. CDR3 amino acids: CASRTLNRGRGDTEAFF. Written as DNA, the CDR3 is TGTGCCAGCAGAACCCTAAACAGGGGGCGGGGGGATACTGAAGCTTTCTTT.

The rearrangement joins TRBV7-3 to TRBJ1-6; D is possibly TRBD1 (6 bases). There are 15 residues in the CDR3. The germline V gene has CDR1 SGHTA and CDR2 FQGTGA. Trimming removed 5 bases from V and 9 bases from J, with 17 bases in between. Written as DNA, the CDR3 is TGTGCCAGCAGCGCACAGGGAGATCGGTCTTCACCCCTCCACTTT. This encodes CASSAQGDRSSPLHF.

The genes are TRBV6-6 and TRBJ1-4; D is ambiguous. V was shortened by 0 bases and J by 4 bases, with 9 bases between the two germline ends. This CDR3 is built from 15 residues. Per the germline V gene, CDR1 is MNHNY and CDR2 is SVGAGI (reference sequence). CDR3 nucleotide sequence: TGTGCCAGCAGTTACTCGACCGGGATTAATGAAAAACTGTTTTTT. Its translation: CASSYSTGINEKLFF.

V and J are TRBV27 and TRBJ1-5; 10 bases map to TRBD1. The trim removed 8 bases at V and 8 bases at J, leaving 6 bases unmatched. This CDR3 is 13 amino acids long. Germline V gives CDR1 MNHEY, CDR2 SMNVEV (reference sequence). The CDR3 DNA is TGTGCCAGCCGGACAGGGGGGCTGGAGCCCCAGCATTTT. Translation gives CASRTGGLEPQHF.

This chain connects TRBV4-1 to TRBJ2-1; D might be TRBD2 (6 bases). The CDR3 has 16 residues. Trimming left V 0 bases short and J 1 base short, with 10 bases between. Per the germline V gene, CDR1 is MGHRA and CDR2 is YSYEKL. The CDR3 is CASSQDEGRSYNEQFF. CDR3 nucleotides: TGCGCCAGCAGCCAAGATGAGGGGAGGTCCTACAATGAGCAGTTCTTC.

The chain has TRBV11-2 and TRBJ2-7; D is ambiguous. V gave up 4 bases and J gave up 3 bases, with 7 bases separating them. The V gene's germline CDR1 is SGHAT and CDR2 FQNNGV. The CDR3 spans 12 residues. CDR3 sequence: CASSSNGYEQYF. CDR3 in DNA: TGTGCCAGCAGCTCAAACGGCTACGAGCAGTACTTC.

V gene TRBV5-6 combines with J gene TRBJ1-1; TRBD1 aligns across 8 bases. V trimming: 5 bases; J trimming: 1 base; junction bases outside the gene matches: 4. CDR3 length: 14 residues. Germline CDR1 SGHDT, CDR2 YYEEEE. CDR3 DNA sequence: TGTGCCAGCAGAAGGACAGGGAAGAACACTGAAGCTTTCTTT. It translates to CASRRTGKNTEAFF.

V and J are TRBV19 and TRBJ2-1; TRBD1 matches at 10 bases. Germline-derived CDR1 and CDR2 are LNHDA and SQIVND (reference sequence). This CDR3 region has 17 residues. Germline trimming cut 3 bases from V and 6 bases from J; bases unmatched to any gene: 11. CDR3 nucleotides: TGTGCCAGTAGTATTCTCCCGAGACAGGGGGCTATCAATGAGCAGTTCTTC. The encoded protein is CASSILPRQGAINEQFF.

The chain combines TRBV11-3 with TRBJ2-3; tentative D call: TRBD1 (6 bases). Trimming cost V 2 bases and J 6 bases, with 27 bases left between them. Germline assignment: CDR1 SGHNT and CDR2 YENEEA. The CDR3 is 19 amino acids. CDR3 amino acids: CASSLLRSPEPRGSDTQYF. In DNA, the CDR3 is TGTGCCAGCAGCTTATTGCGTTCGCCAGAACCGAGGGGGTCCGATACGCAGTATTTT.

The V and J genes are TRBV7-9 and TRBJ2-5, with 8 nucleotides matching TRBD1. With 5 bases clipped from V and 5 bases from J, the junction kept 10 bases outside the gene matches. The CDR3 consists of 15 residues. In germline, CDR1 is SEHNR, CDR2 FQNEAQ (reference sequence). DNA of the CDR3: TGTGCCAGCAGCCCCCCGACAGGGGTGGTGGAGACCCAGTACTTC. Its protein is CASSPPTGVVETQYF.